This TCR beta chain emerged from a study of cytomegalovirus exposure and HLA in healthy donors. Study observations and caveats: The listing of 150 or so TCR beta chains classed them as cytomegalovirus-associated.

A remark on this clone: Its antigen is unknown.

The CDR3 has 15 amino acids. J gave up 2 bases and V 6 bases, and 7 bases lay outside the gene matches. Germline V CDR1 and CDR2: MNHEY, SVGAGI. The PCR used 60 Vbeta and 13 Jbeta primers. Profiled with immunoSEQ multiplex PCR; TCRdb holds only in-frame clones, not every one. Of around 180,000 clones in the sample, around 80% were seen once. The chain carries TRBV6-5 and TRBJ2-7; 10 nucleotides align to TRBD2. The receptor was derived from a male donor in good health and CMV-seronegative. The specimen sequenced was PBMCs. This CDR3 reads CASRTASGSAYEQYF. CDR3 bases: TGTGCCAGCAGGACCGCTAGCGGGAGCGCCTACGAGCAGTACTTC.